This T cell receptor beta chain was identified in a study of shared clonotypes between healthy human individuals. Remarks on this clone: Its antigen is still unknown.

V lost 5 bases, J lost 3 bases, and 6 bases stayed unmatched. The CDR3 has 16 amino acids. Germline CDR1 reads SGHNT; CDR2 reads YENEEA. For each subset, genomic DNA was distributed in equal portions over several immunoSEQ plates. When replicate PCRs were run on unsorted PBMC, they used approximately 300 ng DNA, 25,000 to 35,000 T cell genomes. Libraries were prepared by immunoSEQ multiplex PCR; TCRdb keeps only in-frame clonotypes and omits some of them. The sample has around 530,000 clones, roughly 79% seen once. All of the donors resided in Nashville, Tennessee, and each was a Caucasian adult. Findings and caveats of the study: Researchers sampled only blood; tissue repertoires likely differ.

The TCR comes from a woman in her thirties or forties in good health. Some clones in this sample may be carry-over from other donors' samples. The J gene is TRBJ2-3, the V gene TRBV11-3; 12 bases match TRBD2. The sample taken for sequencing was PBMCs. The CDR3 DNA reads as TGTGCCAGCAGCGCCCTAGCGGGGGGGGGAACAGATACGCAGTATTTT. Protein: CASSALAGGGTDTQYF.